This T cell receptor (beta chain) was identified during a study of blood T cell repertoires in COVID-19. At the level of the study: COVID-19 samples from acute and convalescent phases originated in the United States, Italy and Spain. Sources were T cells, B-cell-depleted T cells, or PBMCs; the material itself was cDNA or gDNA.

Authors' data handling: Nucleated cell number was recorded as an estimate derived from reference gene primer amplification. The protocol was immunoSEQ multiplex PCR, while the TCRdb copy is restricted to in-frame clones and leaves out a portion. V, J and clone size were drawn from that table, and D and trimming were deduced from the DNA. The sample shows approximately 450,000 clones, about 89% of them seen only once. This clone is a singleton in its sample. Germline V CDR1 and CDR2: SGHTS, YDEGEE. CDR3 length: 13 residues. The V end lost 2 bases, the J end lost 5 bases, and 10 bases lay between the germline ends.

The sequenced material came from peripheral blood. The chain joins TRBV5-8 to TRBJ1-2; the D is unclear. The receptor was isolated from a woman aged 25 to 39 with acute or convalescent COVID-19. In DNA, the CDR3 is TGTGCCAGCAGCTTTCCCAGAATGTATGGCTACACCTTC. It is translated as CASSFPRMYGYTF. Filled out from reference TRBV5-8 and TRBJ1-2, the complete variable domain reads EAGVTQSPTHLIKTRGQQATLRCSPISGHTSVYWYQQALGLGLQFLLWYDEGEERNRGNFPPRFSGRQFPNYSSELNVNALELEDSALYLCASSFPRMYGYTFGSGTRLTVV.